This T cell receptor beta chain was sequenced during a study of T cell changes during pregnancy in multiple sclerosis. Only in-frame clones appear in the TCRdb table, and some are missing; sequencing was by immunoSEQ multiplex PCR. This repertoire shows approximately 50,000 clones, approximately 90% found once; its top ten account for 10%. There are 18 residues in the CDR3. The germline V gene encodes CDR1 SEHNR and CDR2 FQNEAQ (reference sequence). The V and J ends lost 5 bases and 1 base respectively, with 21 bases between them. This clonotype originated in a female donor with multiple sclerosis, enrolled in a pregnancy study. Material: CD8+ T cells from peripheral blood mononuclear cells, obtained after pregnancy. V gene TRBV7-9 combines with J gene TRBJ2-1; perhaps TRBD1 as D (5 bases). This chain's CDR3 is CASSPALGVSESYNEQFF. Here the CDR3 DNA reads TGTGCCAGCAGCCCGGCTTTAGGGGTCTCGGAGTCCTACAATGAGCAGTTCTTC.